This TCR beta chain was documented in a study of identical twins. Looked up from germline, CDR1 is MNHEY and CDR2 is SVGAGI. This CDR3 is 16 amino acids long. The V and J ends lost 6 bases and 1 base respectively, with 13 bases between them. This clonotype was seen more than once but under ten times. A universal primer site arose from template switching, and cDNA bore unique molecular identifiers. Via MiXCR, TCRdb re-called the 5' RACE reads, giving one row per CDR3 protein. Among fewer than 450,000 distinct CDR3 sequences, approximately 9.1% were seen once, and the ten largest hold about 8.1%. The V and J genes are TRBV6-5 and TRBJ2-6; D uncertain. Sequenced material: naive T cells sorted from blood. The receptor comes from a woman aged 50 to 65 in good health. The CDR3: CASRTQVPSGANVLTF. The CDR3, as DNA: TGTGCCAGCAGAACGCAGGTCCCGTCTGGGGCCAACGTCCTGACTTTC.